This TCR beta chain was documented in a study of T cells in tuberculosis. Measured with immunoSEQ multiplex PCR; TCRdb has only the in-frame clones, and not every one. Of 29,000 or so clones listed, approximately 95% are singletons. With regard to this clone: What it recognizes is unknown.

On average around 95,000 T cells per donor were immunosequenced. Findings of the study overall: Selection depended on which cryopreserved specimens were available. GMM-specific TCRs were nearer to active tuberculosis alpha repertoires, suggesting expansion.

This TCR derives from a donor aged 10-35 years with latent tuberculosis or without tuberculosis infection. Sequenced material: PBMCs.

CDR3 region: CASSNSSKVGGGPLNEQYF. The CDR3 DNA reads TGTGCCAGCAGCAATAGCTCGAAGGTCGGGGGGGGCCCTCTTAACGAGCAGTACTTC. The chain is built from TRBV21-1 and TRBJ2-7; TRBD2 is taken as the D call from the table, unchecked against the DNA. TRBV21-1 is tagged as a pseudogene. The CDR3 runs 19 residues.